This T cell receptor beta chain was obtained from a study of CD8+CD57+ T cells in acquired aplastic anemia. Study-level background: Mean DNA quantity obtained from sorted CD4+ and CD8+ cells was 3 to 3.5 ug. Study-wide findings and caveats: Patients and controls had in common approximately 29 CD8+ CDR3 sequences. Patients and controls had CD8+ Simpson's diversity values that were not significantly distinct.

The CDR3 has 11 amino acids. Germline V gene lookup returns CDR1 MGHDK and CDR2 SYGVNS. A remark on this clonotype: Antigen specificity is unknown. The germline gene is not matched at one end of the junction; a read error may be the cause.

Only patients with CD8+CD57+ cell expansion on flow cytometry were chosen for sequencing. No patient had been given any therapy when blood was sampled. Using genomic DNA as the template, TCR beta VDJ and CDR3 profiling was carried out. TCRdb passed the reads through MiXCR, listing each CDR3 protein once. Among 150,000 or so distinct CDR3 sequences, 40% to 65% were seen once, and the ten largest hold about an eighth. The receptor's source is a human donor with aplastic anemia. Sequencing used sorted CD4+, CD8+, or CD8+CD57+ T cells (not recorded which) from PBMCs. This rearrangement joins TRBV25-1 to TRBJ1-2, with D possibly TRBD1 on 5 matching bases. CDR3 DNA: TGTGCCAGCACTGACAGCTATGACTACACCTTC. As protein: CASTDSYDYTF.